The following is a T cell receptor (beta chain) sequence with its context. Its antigen is unknown. This entry comes from a study of OX40 agonist ivuxolimab in advanced cancers. Study summary: Ivuxolimab is an agonistic anti-OX40 (CD134) antibody, and patients were treated with it. A mean age of approximately 64 years, range about 23 to 80, was recorded, and roughly 83% were male.

Study-level points and caveats: Clonal expansion from baseline to week 6 occurred in both CD4+ and CD8+ T cells.

Profiled with immunoSEQ multiplex PCR; TCRdb holds only in-frame clones, not every one. The sample includes 72,000 or so clones, approximately 86% of them seen just once. The specimen was CD4+ or CD8+ T cells sorted from blood, collected in a trial of the OX40 agonist ivuxolimab. The TCR was taken from an adult with an advanced solid tumor such as melanoma, head and neck, liver or kidney cancer.

CDR3 nucleotide sequence: TGTGCCAGTAGTATAGAGCTGGACGTGAACTATGGCTACACCTTC. This sequence encodes CASSIELDVNYGYTF. This chain joins TRBV19 and TRBJ1-2, with no clear D. The germline V gene has CDR1 LNHDA and CDR2 SQIVND (reference sequence). V was pared by 0 bases and J by 2 bases, with 10 bases between. There are 15 residues in the CDR3.